This T cell receptor (beta chain) was identified in a study of cytomegalovirus exposure and HLA in healthy donors. Trimming stripped 5 bases from V and 1 base from J, with 15 bases between. The germline gives CDR1 SGHVS, CDR2 FQNEAQ. CDR3 length: 16 amino acids. Profiling relied on immunoSEQ multiplex PCR, and the TCRdb table lists in-frame clones only, not all of them. The table shows approximately 60,000 clones, with around 93% occurring only once. The TCR originated in a woman aged 18-30 years in good health and CMV-seropositive. This chain joins TRBV7-8 and TRBJ1-5; a weak D match, TRBD1 (6 bases). The specimen was PBMCs. CDR3 protein: CASSEDPRGSNQPQHF. CDR3 coding DNA: TGTGCCAGCAGCGAAGATCCCAGGGGCAGCAATCAGCCCCAGCATTTT.